These T cell receptor beta chains were read from a single sample in a study of shared clonotypes between healthy human individuals. Clones were read by immunoSEQ multiplex PCR, and TCRdb kept only the in-frame ones, dropping some. In the table there are some 2 million clones, approximately 94% of which are singletons. The specimen sequenced was naive CD8+ T cells sorted from blood. These receptors originate from a man between 18 and 35 years old in good health. Both conserved end residues are part of each CDR3.

len: 16; j_gene: TRBJ2-5; v_gene: TRBV19; CDR3aa: CASSLGLAGGQETQYF
len: 14; j_gene: TRBJ1-3; v_gene: TRBV28; CDR3aa: CASSWQGSGNTIYF
len: 14; j_gene: TRBJ2-7; v_gene: TRBV5-6; CDR3aa: CASSLGLASYEQYF
len: 16; j_gene: TRBJ1-6; v_gene: TRBV6-1; CDR3aa: CASSDLTGGSNSPLHF
len: 15; j_gene: TRBJ1-1; v_gene: TRBV7-9; CDR3aa: CASSRRQGMNTEAFF
len: 13; j_gene: TRBJ1-1; v_gene: TRBV6-5; CDR3aa: CASSYGPNTEAFF
len: 14; j_gene: TRBJ2-7; v_gene: TRBV9; CDR3aa: CASSVGLASLEQYF
len: 14; j_gene: TRBJ1-5; v_gene: TRBV5-6; CDR3aa: CASRVTGGDQPQHF
len: 14; j_gene: TRBJ1-5; v_gene: TRBV7-9; CDR3aa: CASSLEDGNQPQHF
len: 14; j_gene: TRBJ2-1; v_gene: TRBV29-1; CDR3aa: CSVEGLAGVNEQFF
len: 13; j_gene: TRBJ1-2; v_gene: TRBV6-6; CDR3aa: CASSDRVYYGYTF
len: 16; j_gene: TRBJ2-3; v_gene: TRBV5-1; CDR3aa: CASSTGLAGWGDTQYF
len: 14; j_gene: TRBJ2-7; v_gene: TRBV14; CDR3aa: CASSPDRGLYEQYF
len: 14; j_gene: TRBJ2-1; v_gene: TRBV9; CDR3aa: CASSTGGGYNEQFF
len: 15; j_gene: TRBJ2-2; v_gene: TRBV27; CDR3aa: CASSPRLGFIGELFF
len: 18; j_gene: TRBJ1-6; v_gene: TRBV27; CDR3aa: CASSLGITSSSYNSPLHF
len: 15; j_gene: TRBJ2-7; v_gene: TRBV6-5; CDR3aa: CASSYGGGHTYEQYF
len: 14; j_gene: TRBJ1-5; v_gene: TRBV27; CDR3aa: CASRTQGSNQPQHF
len: 16; j_gene: TRBJ2-1; v_gene: TRBV7-9; CDR3aa: CASSLAWGGPYNEQFF
len: 16; j_gene: TRBJ1-6; v_gene: TRBV6-6; CDR3aa: CASSYGQAGKNSPLHF
len: 15; j_gene: TRBJ2-7; v_gene: TRBV4-3; CDR3aa: CASSPGTGETYEQYF
len: 16; j_gene: TRBJ2-2; v_gene: TRBV27; CDR3aa: CASSPTGEVTTGELFF
len: 14; j_gene: TRBJ2-7; v_gene: TRBV13; CDR3aa: CASSPGTSVYEQYF
len: 13; j_gene: TRBJ2-5; v_gene: TRBV27; CDR3aa: CASSLHFQETQYF
len: 13; j_gene: TRBJ1-1; v_gene: TRBV5-1; CDR3aa: CASDTGTGTEAFF
len: 16; j_gene: TRBJ1-2; v_gene: TRBV28; CDR3aa: CASSPGTGEPFYGYTF
len: 13; j_gene: TRBJ1-1; v_gene: TRBV7-9; CDR3aa: CASSPALNTEAFF
len: 13; j_gene: TRBJ2-5; v_gene: TRBV5-5; CDR3aa: CASSPEGGETQYF
len: 14; j_gene: TRBJ1-6; v_gene: TRBV28; CDR3aa: CASGLQVHNSPLHF
len: 14; j_gene: TRBJ1-5; v_gene: TRBV7-9; CDR3aa: CASSPDRANQPQHF
len: 15; j_gene: TRBJ2-3; v_gene: TRBV11-2; CDR3aa: CASSLAGPLGDTQYF
len: 18; j_gene: TRBJ1-1; v_gene: TRBV5-4; CDR3aa: CASSLEGGAGRSNTEAFF
len: 14; j_gene: TRBJ1-1; v_gene: TRBV28; CDR3aa: CASSFRVMNTEAFF
len: 17; j_gene: TRBJ2-1; v_gene: TRBV2; CDR3aa: CASSRTSGRMGINEQFF
len: 17; j_gene: TRBJ2-5; v_gene: TRBV7-8; CDR3aa: CASSLMITSSKQSAQYF
len: 14; j_gene: TRBJ1-5; v_gene: TRBV5-6; CDR3aa: CASSFQGVNQPQHF
len: 15; j_gene: TRBJ2-1; v_gene: TRBV7-9; CDR3aa: CASSHGGSSYNEQFF
len: 15; j_gene: TRBJ2-3; v_gene: TRBV28; CDR3aa: CASRVDRSSTDTQYF